These 5 T cell receptor beta chains came from one sample sequenced in a study of T cell changes during pregnancy in multiple sclerosis. Assay: immunoSEQ multiplex PCR; the TCRdb copy retains only in-frame clones and omits some. In the table there are approximately 50,000 clones, approximately 90% of which are singletons. The sequencing here drew on CD8+ T cells from peripheral blood mononuclear cells, taken after pregnancy. These receptors were taken from a female donor with multiple sclerosis, enrolled in a pregnancy study.

The rearrangement uses TRBV2 and TRBJ1-2; 8 bases match TRBD1. The ends lost 6 bases at V and 4 bases at J; junction bases unmatched: 10. This CDR3 region has 15 residues. Germline values: CDR1 SNHLY, CDR2 FYNNEI. CDR3 amino acids: CASREGQVGAYGYTF. CDR3 coding DNA: TGTGCCAGCAGAGAGGGACAGGTGGGGGCCTATGGCTACACCTTC.

V is TRBV6-4 and J is TRBJ1-5; weak D call: TRBD1 (6 bases). CDR3 size: 15 residues. Per the germline V gene, CDR1 is MRHNA and CDR2 is SNTAGT. Trimming pared 3 bases from V and 2 bases from J, leaving 11 bases between. CDR3 in DNA: TGTGCCAGCAGTGAATCGGCAGGGGGCAATCAGCCCCAGCATTTT. Translating it yields CASSESAGGNQPQHF.

V gene TRBV7-6 combines with J gene TRBJ2-2; D not certain. The CDR3 extends over 13 amino acids. V was shortened by 5 bases and J by 0 bases, with 4 bases between the two germline ends. CDR1 is SGHVS and CDR2 is FNYEAQ in the germline V gene. CDR3 loop: CASSGANTGELFF. In DNA, the CDR3 is TGTGCCAGCAGCGGAGCGAACACCGGGGAGCTGTTTTTT. Full variable domain (outside the CDR3, taken from reference TRBV7-6 and TRBJ2-2): GAGVSQSPRYKVTKRGQDVALRCDPISGHVSLYWYRQALGQGPEFLTYFNYEAQQDKSGLPNDRFSAERPEGSISTLTIQRTEQRDSAMYRCASSGANTGELFFGEGSRLTVL.

The V gene is TRBV2, the J gene TRBJ2-7; 7 bases are shared with TRBD1. Germline CDR1 and CDR2: SNHLY and FYNNEI. This CDR3 spans 15 amino acids. V shed 2 bases, J shed 4 bases, and the junction held 8 bases outside the gene matches. The CDR3 DNA reads TGTGCCAGCAGTGAATGGACAGGCGATTCGTACGAGCAGTACTTC. Translated: CASSEWTGDSYEQYF.

This clone came up once. V and J are TRBV29-1 and TRBJ2-3, with 7 bases matching TRBD2. V was clipped by 7 bases and J by 5 bases; unmatched bases: 12. Germline CDR1 and CDR2: SQVTM and ANQGSEA. The CDR3 runs 14 residues. CDR3 nucleotide sequence: TGCAGCGCCGCGGGAGCAGCCATGGGAGATACGCAGTATTTT. This codes for CSAAGAAMGDTQYF.